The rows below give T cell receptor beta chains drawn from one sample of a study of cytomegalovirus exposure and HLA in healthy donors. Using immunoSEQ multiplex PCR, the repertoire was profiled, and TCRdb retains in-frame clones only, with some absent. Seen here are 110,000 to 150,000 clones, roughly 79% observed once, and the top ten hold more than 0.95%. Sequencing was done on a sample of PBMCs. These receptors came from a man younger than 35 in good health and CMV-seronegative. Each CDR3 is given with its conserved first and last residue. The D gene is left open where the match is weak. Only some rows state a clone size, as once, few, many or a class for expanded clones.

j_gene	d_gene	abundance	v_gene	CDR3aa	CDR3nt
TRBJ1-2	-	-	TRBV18	CASSPNRGINYGYTF	TGTGCCAGCTCACCTAATCGAGGGATTAACTATGGCTACACCTTC
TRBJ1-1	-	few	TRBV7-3	CASSPLQGSGEAFF	TGTGCCAGCAGCCCGCTGCAGGGGAGTGGTGAAGCTTTCTTT
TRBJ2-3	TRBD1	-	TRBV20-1	CSALQGDTQYF	TGCAGTGCTCTACAGGGGGATACGCAGTATTTT
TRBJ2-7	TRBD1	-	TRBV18	CASSPVPAGRTGGYEQYF	TGTGCCAGCTCACCGGTCCCTGCGGGTAGGACAGGGGGTTACGAGCAGTACTTC
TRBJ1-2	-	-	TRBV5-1	CASGNPQGTGYTF	TGCGCCAGCGGAAATCCACAGGGAACTGGCTACACCTTC
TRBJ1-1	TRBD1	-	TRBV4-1	CASSHPPRVTGGMGNTEAFF	TGCGCCAGCAGCCATCCCCCTCGGGTTACAGGGGGCATGGGGAACACTGAAGCTTTCTTT
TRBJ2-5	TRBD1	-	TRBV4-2	CASSQVRRGTETQYF	TGTGCCAGCAGCCAAGTCCGCAGGGGGACGGAGACCCAGTACTTC
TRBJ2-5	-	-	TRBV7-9	CASSFGREQYF	TGTGCCAGCAGCTTCGGTCGGGAGCAGTACTTC
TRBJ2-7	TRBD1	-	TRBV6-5	CASSYRGRSYEQYF	TGTGCCAGCAGTTACAGGGGGCGATCCTACGAGCAGTACTTC
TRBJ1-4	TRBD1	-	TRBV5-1	CASSPRGQGARIEKLFF	TGCGCCAGCAGCCCCCGGGGACAGGGGGCGCGAATTGAAAAACTGTTTTTT
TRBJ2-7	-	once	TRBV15	CATSRDRGAGYEQYF	TGTGCCACCAGCAGAGATCGGGGGGCCGGGTACGAGCAGTACTTC
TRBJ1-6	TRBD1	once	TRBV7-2	CASSPRTGVGSPLHF	TGTGCCAGCAGCCCCCGGACAGGGGTTGGTTCACCCCTCCACTTT
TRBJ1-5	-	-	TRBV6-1	CASRLSPGGQPQHF	TGTGCCAGCAGGTTATCCCCGGGAGGTCAGCCCCAGCATTTT
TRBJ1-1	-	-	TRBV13	CASSPTRGTEAFF	TGTGCCAGCAGCCCGACAAGGGGAACTGAAGCTTTCTTT
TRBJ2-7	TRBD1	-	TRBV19	CASSIDPMGQREQYF	TGTGCCAGTAGTATAGACCCCATGGGACAGCGTGAGCAGTACTTC
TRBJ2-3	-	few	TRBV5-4	CASRAGALGSTDTQYF	TGTGCCAGCAGAGCAGGGGCCTTGGGTAGCACAGATACGCAGTATTTT
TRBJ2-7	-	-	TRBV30	CAWSQGMINEQYF	TGTGCCTGGAGTCAGGGGATGATAAACGAGCAGTACTTC
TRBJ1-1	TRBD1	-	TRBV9	CASSPPTGAYTEAFF	TGTGCCAGCAGCCCCCCGACAGGGGCGTACACTGAAGCTTTCTTT
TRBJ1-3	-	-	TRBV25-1	CASTPGQLPSGNTIYF	TGTGCCAGCACCCCAGGACAGTTACCGTCTGGAAACACCATATATTTT
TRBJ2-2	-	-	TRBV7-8	CASSNRERNTGELFF	TGTGCCAGCAGCAACAGGGAGAGGAACACCGGGGAGCTGTTTTTT
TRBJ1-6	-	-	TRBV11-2	CASSYGQSNSPLHF	TGTGCCAGCAGCTACGGACAGTCCAATTCACCCCTCCACTTT
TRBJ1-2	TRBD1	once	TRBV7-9	CASGLGQGAAYGYTF	TGTGCCAGCGGCTTAGGACAGGGGGCCGCCTATGGCTACACCTTC
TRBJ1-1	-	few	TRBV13	CASSSVLNTEAFF	TGTGCCAGCAGCTCAGTTCTGAACACTGAAGCTTTCTTT
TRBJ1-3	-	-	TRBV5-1	CASSLDQISGNTIYF	TGCGCCAGCAGCTTGGACCAGATCTCTGGAAACACCATATATTTT
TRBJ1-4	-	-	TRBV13	CASSLSPGLSNEKLFF	TGTGCCAGCAGCTTGAGCCCGGGACTTAGCAATGAAAAACTGTTTTTT
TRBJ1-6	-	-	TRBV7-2	CASSLDRVYNSPLHF	TGTGCCAGCAGCTTAGACAGGGTGTATAATTCACCCCTCCACTTT
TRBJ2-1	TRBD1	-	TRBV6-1	CASSPGQGALNEQFF	TGTGCCAGCAGCCCAGGACAGGGGGCGTTGAATGAGCAGTTCTTC
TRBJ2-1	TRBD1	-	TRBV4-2	CASSQDWDREYNEQFF	TGTGCCAGCAGCCAAGATTGGGACAGGGAGTACAATGAGCAGTTCTTC
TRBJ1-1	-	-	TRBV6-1	CASSRRVLGTEAFF	TGTGCCAGCAGTAGGCGGGTTTTGGGGACTGAAGCTTTCTTT
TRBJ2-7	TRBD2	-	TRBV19	CASSIAGGYEQYF	TGTGCCAGTAGTATAGCGGGGGGCTACGAGCAGTACTTC
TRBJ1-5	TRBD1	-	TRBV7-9	CASSSDRDSQPQHF	TGTGCCAGCAGCTCCGACAGGGATAGTCAGCCCCAGCATTTT
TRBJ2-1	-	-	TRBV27	CASSRRFGYEQFF	TGTGCCAGCTCAAGGAGGTTTGGATATGAGCAGTTCTTC
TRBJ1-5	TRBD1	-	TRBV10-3	CAISDGQDKHQPQHF	TGTGCCATCAGTGACGGACAGGATAAACATCAGCCCCAGCATTTT
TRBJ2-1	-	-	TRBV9	CASSIVDNEQFF	TGTGCCAGCAGTATAGTGGACAATGAGCAGTTCTTC
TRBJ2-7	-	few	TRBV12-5	CASGLSDEQYF	TGTGCTAGTGGTTTATCGGACGAGCAGTACTTC
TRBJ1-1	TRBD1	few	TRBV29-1	CSVVQGPKGSEAFF	TGCAGCGTTGTACAGGGGCCTAAAGGCTCTGAAGCTTTCTTT
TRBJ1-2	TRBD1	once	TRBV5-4	CASSGGWTGRGLYGYTF	TGTGCCAGCAGCGGGGGTTGGACAGGGCGGGGGCTCTATGGCTACACCTTC
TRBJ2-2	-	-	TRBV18	CASSPNKGNGELFF	TGTGCCAGCTCACCAAATAAGGGGAACGGGGAGCTGTTTTTT
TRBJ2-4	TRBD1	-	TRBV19	CASSSAIQGWPNIQYF	TGTGCCAGTAGTTCTGCGATACAGGGGTGGCCAAACATTCAGTACTTC
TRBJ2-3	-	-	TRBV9	CASSPRGDTQYF	TGTGCCAGCAGCCCCAGAGGGGATACGCAGTATTTT
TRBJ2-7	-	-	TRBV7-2	CASTDGSARYYEQYF	TGTGCCAGCACCGACGGGTCAGCCCGATACTACGAGCAGTACTTC
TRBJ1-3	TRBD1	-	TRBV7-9	CASEATWDSKRNTIYF	TGTGCCAGCGAAGCGACCTGGGACAGTAAGAGAAACACCATATATTTT
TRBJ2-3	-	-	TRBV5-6	CASSLAPSTDTQYF	TGTGCCAGCAGCTTGGCTCCCAGCACAGATACGCAGTATTTT
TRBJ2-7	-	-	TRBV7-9	CASSLGHNINEQYF	TGTGCCAGCAGCTTAGGACATAACATCAACGAGCAGTACTTC
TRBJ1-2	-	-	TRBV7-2	CASRPGLGSGNYGYTF	TGTGCCAGCAGGCCGGGTTTGGGTTCAGGGAACTATGGCTACACCTTC
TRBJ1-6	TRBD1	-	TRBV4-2	CASSQDSDRDNSPLHF	TGTGCCAGCAGCCAAGATTCGGACAGGGATAATTCACCCCTCCACTTT
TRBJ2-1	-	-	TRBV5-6	CASSSGYSSYNEQFF	TGTGCCAGCAGCTCGGGGTATAGCTCCTACAATGAGCAGTTCTTC
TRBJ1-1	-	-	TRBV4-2	CASSQGRVTEAFF	TGTGCCAGCAGCCAGGGGAGGGTCACTGAAGCTTTCTTT
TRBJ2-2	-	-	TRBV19	CASSVQGSGELFF	TGTGCCAGTAGTGTGCAGGGCTCCGGGGAGCTGTTTTTT
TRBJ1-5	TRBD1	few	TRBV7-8	CASSSPSLRGYRQGSQPQHF	TGTGCCAGCAGCTCCCCTTCTCTACGGGGCTATCGACAGGGCTCTCAGCCCCAGCATTTT
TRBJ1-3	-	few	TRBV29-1	CSAISPGKGNTIYF	TGCAGCGCCATTAGTCCAGGGAAAGGAAACACCATATATTTT
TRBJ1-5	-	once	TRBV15	CATSRDVRRSAPQHF	TGTGCCACCAGCAGAGATGTCAGGCGCTCAGCGCCCCAGCATTTT
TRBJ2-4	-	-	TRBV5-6	CASSLNKAGEFIAKNIQYF	TGTGCCAGCAGCTTGAATAAGGCAGGGGAATTTATAGCCAAAAACATTCAGTACTTC
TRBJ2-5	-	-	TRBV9	CASSVGGVGSLAETQYF	TGTGCCAGCAGCGTAGGGGGGGTTGGCTCCCTGGCAGAGACCCAGTACTTC
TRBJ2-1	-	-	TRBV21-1	CASSMGTSGGVYNEQFF	TGTGCCAGCAGCATGGGGACTAGCGGGGGTGTCTACAATGAGCAGTTCTTC
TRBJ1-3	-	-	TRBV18	CASSPFGFETIYF	TGTGCCAGCTCACCATTCGGTTTCGAGACCATATATTTT
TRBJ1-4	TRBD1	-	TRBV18	CASSPGTGVSNEKLFF	TGTGCCAGCTCCCCCGGGACAGGGGTTTCTAATGAAAAACTGTTTTTT
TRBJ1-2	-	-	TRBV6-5	CASSYEVSGNLNGYTF	TGTGCCAGCAGTTACGAGGTCTCCGGCAACCTAAATGGCTACACCTTC